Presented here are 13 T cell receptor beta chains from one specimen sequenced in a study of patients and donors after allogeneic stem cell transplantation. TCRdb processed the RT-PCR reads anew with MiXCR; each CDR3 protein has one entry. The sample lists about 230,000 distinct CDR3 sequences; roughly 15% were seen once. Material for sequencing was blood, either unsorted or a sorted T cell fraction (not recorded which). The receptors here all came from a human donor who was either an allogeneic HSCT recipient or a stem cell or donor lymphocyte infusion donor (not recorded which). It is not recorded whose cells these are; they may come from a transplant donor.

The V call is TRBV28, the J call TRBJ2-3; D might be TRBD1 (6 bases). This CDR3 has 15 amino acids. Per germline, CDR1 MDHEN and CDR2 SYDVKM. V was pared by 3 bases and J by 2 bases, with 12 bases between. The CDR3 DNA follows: TGTGCCAGCAGTTTTGCAGGGGTATCCACAGATACGCAGTATTTT. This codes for CASSFAGVSTDTQYF.

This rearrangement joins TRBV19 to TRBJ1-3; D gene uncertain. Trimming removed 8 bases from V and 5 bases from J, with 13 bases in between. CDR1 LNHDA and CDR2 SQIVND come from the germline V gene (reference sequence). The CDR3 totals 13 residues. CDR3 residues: CASEQSYRNTIYF. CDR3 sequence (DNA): TGTGCCAGTGAACAGAGTTACCGAAACACCATATATTTT.

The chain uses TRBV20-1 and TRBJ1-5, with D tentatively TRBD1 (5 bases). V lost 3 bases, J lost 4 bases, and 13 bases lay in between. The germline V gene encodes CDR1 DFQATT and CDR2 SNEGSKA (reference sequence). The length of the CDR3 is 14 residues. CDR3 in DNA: TGCAGTGCTAGTTTTTTGGGGGGAAATCAGCCCCAGCATTTT. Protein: CSASFLGGNQPQHF.

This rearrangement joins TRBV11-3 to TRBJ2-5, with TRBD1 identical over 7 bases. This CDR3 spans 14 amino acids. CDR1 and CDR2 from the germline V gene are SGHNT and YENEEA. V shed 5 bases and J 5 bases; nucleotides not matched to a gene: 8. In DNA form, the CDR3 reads TGTGCCAGCAGCCGAAGGTCCAGGGGGGAGACCCAGTACTTC. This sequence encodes CASSRRSRGETQYF.

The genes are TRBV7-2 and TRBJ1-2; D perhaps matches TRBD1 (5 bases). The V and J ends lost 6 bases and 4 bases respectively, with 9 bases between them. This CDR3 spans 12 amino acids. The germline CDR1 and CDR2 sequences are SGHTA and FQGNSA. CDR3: CASSRGSYGYTF. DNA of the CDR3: TGTGCCAGCAGTAGGGGTTCCTATGGCTACACCTTC.

The CDR3 DNA sequence: TGTGCCAGCACCCGACTAGCGGGGGGCACAGATACGCAGTATTTT. It codes for CASTRLAGGTDTQYF. The chain carries TRBV5-5 and TRBJ2-3; 12 bases match TRBD2. The germline gives CDR1 SGHKS, CDR2 YYEKEE (reference sequence). This CDR3 contains 15 residues. Trimming removed 6 bases from V and 1 base from J; junction bases left unmatched: 3.

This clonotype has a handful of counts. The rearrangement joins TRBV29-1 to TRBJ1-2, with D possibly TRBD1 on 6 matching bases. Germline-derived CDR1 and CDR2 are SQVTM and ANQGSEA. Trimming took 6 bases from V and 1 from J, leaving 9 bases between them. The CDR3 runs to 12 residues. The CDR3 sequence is CSVPRGNYGYTF. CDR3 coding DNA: TGCAGCGTCCCCAGGGGTAACTATGGCTACACCTTC.

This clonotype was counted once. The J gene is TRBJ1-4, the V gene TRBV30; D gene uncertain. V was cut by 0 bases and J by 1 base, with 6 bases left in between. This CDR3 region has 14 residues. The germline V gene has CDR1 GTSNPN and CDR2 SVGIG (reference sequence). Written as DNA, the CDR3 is TGTGCCTGGAGTGTACGGGGAACTAATGAAAAACTGTTTTTT. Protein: CAWSVRGTNEKLFF.

CDR3 coding DNA: TGTGCCAGCAGCCTTAGCGGGAGGAAGATGCATGAGCAGTTCTTC. Protein: CASSLSGRKMHEQFF. J is TRBJ2-1 and V is TRBV28; 10 nucleotides agree with TRBD2. CDR1 MDHEN and CDR2 SYDVKM come from the germline V gene. The CDR3 consists of 15 residues. V lost 6 bases, J lost 8 bases, and 10 bases stayed unmatched.

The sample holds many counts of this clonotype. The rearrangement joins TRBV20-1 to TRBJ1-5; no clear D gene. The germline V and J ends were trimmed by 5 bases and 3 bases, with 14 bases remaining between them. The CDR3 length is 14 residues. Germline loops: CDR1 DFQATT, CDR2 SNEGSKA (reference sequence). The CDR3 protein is CSAGVAEDNQPQHF. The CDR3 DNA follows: TGCAGTGCTGGGGTCGCGGAGGACAATCAGCCCCAGCATTTT.

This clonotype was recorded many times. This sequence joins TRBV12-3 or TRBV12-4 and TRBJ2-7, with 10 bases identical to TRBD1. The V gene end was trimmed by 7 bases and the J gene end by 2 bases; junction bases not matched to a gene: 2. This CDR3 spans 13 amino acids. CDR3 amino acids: CASTGTGAYEQYF. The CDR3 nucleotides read TGTGCCAGCACCGGGACAGGGGCCTACGAGCAGTACTTC.

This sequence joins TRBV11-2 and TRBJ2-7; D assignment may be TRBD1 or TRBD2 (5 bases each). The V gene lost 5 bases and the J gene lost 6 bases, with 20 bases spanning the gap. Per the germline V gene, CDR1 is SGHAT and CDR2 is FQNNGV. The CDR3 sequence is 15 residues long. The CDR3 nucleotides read TGTGCCAGCAGCCAAATCCGGGGCCAGAGAGGCGAGCAGTACTTC. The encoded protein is CASSQIRGQRGEQYF. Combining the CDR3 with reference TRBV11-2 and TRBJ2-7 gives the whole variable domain EAGVAQSPRYKIIEKRQSVAFWCNPISGHATLYWYQQILGQGPKLLIQFQNNGVVDDSQLPKDRFSAERLKGVDSTLKIQPAKLEDSAVYLCASSQIRGQRGEQYFGPGTRLTVT.

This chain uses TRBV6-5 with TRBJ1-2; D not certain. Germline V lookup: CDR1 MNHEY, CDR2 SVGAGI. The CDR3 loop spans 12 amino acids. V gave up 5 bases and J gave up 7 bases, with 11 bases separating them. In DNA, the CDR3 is TGTGCCAGCAGTCATGAGGGTCTTGGCTACACCTTC. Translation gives CASSHEGLGYTF.